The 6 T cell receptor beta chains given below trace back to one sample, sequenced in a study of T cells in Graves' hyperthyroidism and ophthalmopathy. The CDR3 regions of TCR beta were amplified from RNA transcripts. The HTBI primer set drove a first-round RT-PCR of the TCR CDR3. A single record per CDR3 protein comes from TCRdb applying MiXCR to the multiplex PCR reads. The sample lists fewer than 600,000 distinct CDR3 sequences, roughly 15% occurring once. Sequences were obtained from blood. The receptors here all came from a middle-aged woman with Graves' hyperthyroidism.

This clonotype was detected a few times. As DNA, the CDR3 is TGTGCCAGCAGCATAAGACTAGAAAACGGAGAGACCCAGTACTTC. Encoded protein: CASSIRLENGETQYF. This rearrangement joins TRBV11-2 to TRBJ2-5; D is possibly TRBD2 (6 bases). Germline loops: CDR1 SGHAT, CDR2 FQNNGV. The CDR3 spans 15 residues. V lost 5 bases and J lost 4, with 17 bases in between.

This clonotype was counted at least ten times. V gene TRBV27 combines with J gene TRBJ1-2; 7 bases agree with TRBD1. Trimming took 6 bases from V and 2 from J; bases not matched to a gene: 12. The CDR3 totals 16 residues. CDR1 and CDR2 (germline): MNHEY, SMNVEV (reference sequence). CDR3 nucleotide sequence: TGTGCCAGCAGGGGCTCGACAGGGACACCGAACTATGGCTACACCTTC. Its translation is CASRGSTGTPNYGYTF.

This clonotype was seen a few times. CDR3 region: CASSLVLAGANEQFF. The CDR3 nucleotides read TGTGCCAGCAGCTTAGTACTAGCGGGAGCAAATGAGCAGTTCTTC. The chain couples TRBV11-3 to TRBJ2-1, with 11 bases aligning to TRBD2. The ends lost 1 base at V and 7 bases at J; junction bases unmatched: 3. This CDR3 comprises 15 residues. The germline gives CDR1 SGHNT, CDR2 YENEEA.

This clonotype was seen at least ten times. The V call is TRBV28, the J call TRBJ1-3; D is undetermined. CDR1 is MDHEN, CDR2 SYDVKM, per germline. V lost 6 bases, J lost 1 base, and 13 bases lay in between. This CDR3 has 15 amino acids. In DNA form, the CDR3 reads TGTGCCAGCAGGAGAGAGACAAGTTCTGGAAACACCATATATTTT. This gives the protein CASRRETSSGNTIYF.

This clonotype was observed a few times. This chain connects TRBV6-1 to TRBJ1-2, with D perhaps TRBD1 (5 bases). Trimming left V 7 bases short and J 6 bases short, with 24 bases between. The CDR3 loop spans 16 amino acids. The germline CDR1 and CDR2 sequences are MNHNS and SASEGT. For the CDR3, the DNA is TGTGCCAGCACCACCTTCACCGGGGGGTGGGGCGATGGCTACACCTTC. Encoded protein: CASTTFTGGWGDGYTF.

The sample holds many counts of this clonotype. CDR3 sequence: CASGLRDRGGEQYF. The DNA for the CDR3 is TGTGCCAGCGGACTAAGGGACAGGGGTGGCGAGCAGTACTTC. The chain is built from TRBV2 and TRBJ2-7; 10 positions match TRBD1. The CDR3 loop spans 14 amino acids. J gave up 6 bases and V 8 bases, and 10 bases lay outside the gene matches. Per the germline V gene, CDR1 is SNHLY and CDR2 is FYNNEI.